A single sample gave rise to the 12 T cell receptor beta chains below, sequenced in a study of blood T cell repertoires in COVID-19. The protocol was immunoSEQ multiplex PCR, while the TCRdb copy is restricted to in-frame clones and leaves out a portion. In the table there are just under 350,000 clones, 88% of which are singletons. The material sequenced was peripheral blood. These TCRs come from an older woman with COVID-19, enrolled during active disease.

The chain uses TRBV9 and TRBJ2-2; tentatively, D is TRBD1 (6 bases). This CDR3 has 17 amino acids. V lost 3 bases to trimming and J lost 0 bases, with 15 bases between them. Germline V gene lookup returns CDR1 SGDLS and CDR2 YYNGEE. CDR3 protein: CASSEQRQAANTGELFF. CDR3 coding DNA: TGTGCCAGCAGCGAGCAACGACAGGCCGCGAACACCGGGGAGCTGTTTTTT.

The rearrangement joins TRBV9 to TRBJ2-3, with 13 bases matching TRBD2. This CDR3 contains 17 residues. Germline CDR1 reads SGDLS; CDR2 reads YYNGEE. V lost 4 bases to trimming and J lost 0 bases; unmatched junction nucleotides: 5. In DNA form, the CDR3 reads TGTGCCAGCAGCCTTGGGACTAGCGGGGTGAGCACAGATACGCAGTATTTT. The encoded protein is CASSLGTSGVSTDTQYF.

This sequence joins TRBV7-2 and TRBJ2-7; TRBD2 matches 13 bases. After removal of 3 bases from V and 1 base from J, the junction contained 3 bases not matched to a gene. CDR1 SGHTA and CDR2 FQGNSA come from the germline V gene. This CDR3 region has 16 residues. CDR3 sequence (DNA): TGTGCCAGCAGCTTCCGACTAGCGGGGGGATCCTACGAGCAGTACTTC. Its translation: CASSFRLAGGSYEQYF.

In its sample, this clone was seen once. The chain combines TRBV29-1 with TRBJ1-1; D is unresolved. Looked up from germline, CDR1 is SQVTM and CDR2 is ANQGSEA. The ends were cut back, 4 bases at V and 9 bases at J, with 9 bases in the middle. There are 10 residues in the CDR3. The CDR3 DNA reads as TGCAGCGTTGCCCGGGAACAAGCTTTCTTT. Its protein is CSVAREQAFF.

This clone appeared once. V gene TRBV3-1 (or the pseudogene TRBV3-2) combines with J gene TRBJ2-2; 10 bases match TRBD2. Germline CDR1 LGHDT, CDR2 YNNKEL (reference sequence). V was clipped by 3 bases and J by 10 bases; unmatched bases: 11. This CDR3 spans 16 amino acids. This CDR3 reads CASSQEAGGPIEELFF. In DNA form, the CDR3 reads TGTGCCAGCAGCCAGGAAGCGGGGGGGCCGATAGAGGAGCTGTTTTTT.

The chain joins TRBV29-1 to TRBJ2-1; 10 bases map to TRBD2. J gave up 9 bases and V 2 bases, and 4 bases lay outside the gene matches. CDR1 is SQVTM and CDR2 is ANQGSEA in the germline V gene. This CDR3 comprises 13 residues. The CDR3 is CSVERAGGPEQFF. The CDR3 region has the DNA TGCAGCGTTGAACGAGCGGGGGGGCCTGAGCAGTTCTTC.

This clone was observed a handful of times. The chain employs TRBV6-6 and TRBJ2-2, with D possibly matching TRBD2 (6 bases). Trimming removed 4 bases from V and 7 bases from J, with 16 bases in between. Germline lookup yields CDR1 MNHNY and CDR2 SVGAGI (reference sequence). The CDR3 contains 15 residues. The CDR3 spells CASSSRLELIGELFF. CDR3 in DNA: TGTGCCAGCAGTTCACGACTAGAGTTGATCGGGGAGCTGTTTTTT.

The chain employs TRBV7-3 and TRBJ1-2; D call uncertain. The germline V and J ends were trimmed by 1 base and 6 bases, with 9 bases remaining between them. The CDR3 consists of 13 residues. CDR1 is SGHTA, CDR2 FQGTGA, per germline. The CDR3, as DNA: TGTGCCAGCAGCTTAAAGCCGGGAAATGGCTACACCTTC. It specifies CASSLKPGNGYTF.

The V call is TRBV7-8, the J call TRBJ1-2; 11 positions agree with TRBD1. The CDR3 loop spans 13 amino acids. Looked up from germline, CDR1 is SGHVS and CDR2 is FQNEAQ. V dropped 5 bases and J dropped 8; count of bases not matched to a gene: 4. This CDR3 reads CASSPGQGDGYTF. The CDR3 region has the DNA TGTGCCAGCAGCCCGGGACAGGGGGACGGCTACACCTTC.

V is TRBV9 and J is TRBJ1-2; D is unclear. V shed 4 bases and J shed 0 bases, with 7 bases lying between them. This CDR3 spans 13 amino acids. CDR1 and CDR2 (germline): SGDLS, YYNGEE. The chain's CDR3 is CASSLDSNYGYTF. In DNA form, the CDR3 reads TGTGCCAGCAGCTTGGACTCTAACTATGGCTACACCTTC.

This clone appeared a single time. The CDR3 loop reads CASSLPGLSSGNTIYF. The CDR3 nucleotides read TGTGCCAGCAGCTTACCAGGACTGTCCTCTGGAAACACCATATATTTT. The chain has TRBV11-2 and TRBJ1-3, with D uncertain. There are 16 residues in the CDR3. V lost 2 bases, J lost 0 bases, and 11 bases lay in between. The V gene's germline CDR1 is SGHAT and CDR2 FQNNGV. Drawing the rest from reference TRBV11-2 and TRBJ1-3, the complete variable domain is EAGVAQSPRYKIIEKRQSVAFWCNPISGHATLYWYQQILGQGPKLLIQFQNNGVVDDSQLPKDRFSAERLKGVDSTLKIQPAKLEDSAVYLCASSLPGLSSGNTIYFGEGSWLTVV.

This chain connects TRBV7-2 to TRBJ1-4; TRBD1 agrees at 7 bases. Germline loops: CDR1 SGHTA, CDR2 FQGNSA. The CDR3 covers 13 residues. Trimming took 1 base from V and 7 from J; bases not matched to a gene: 0. The CDR3 nucleotides read TGTGCCAGCAGCTTAGGGACAGGTGAAAAACTGTTTTTT. This codes for CASSLGTGEKLFF. The full variable domain, completed using reference TRBV7-2 and TRBJ1-4, is GAGVSQSPSNKVTEKGKDVELRCDPISGHTALYWYRQSLGQGLEFLIYFQGNSAPDKSGLPSDRFSAERTGGSVSTLTIQRTQQEDSAVYLCASSLGTGEKLFFGSGTQLSVL.